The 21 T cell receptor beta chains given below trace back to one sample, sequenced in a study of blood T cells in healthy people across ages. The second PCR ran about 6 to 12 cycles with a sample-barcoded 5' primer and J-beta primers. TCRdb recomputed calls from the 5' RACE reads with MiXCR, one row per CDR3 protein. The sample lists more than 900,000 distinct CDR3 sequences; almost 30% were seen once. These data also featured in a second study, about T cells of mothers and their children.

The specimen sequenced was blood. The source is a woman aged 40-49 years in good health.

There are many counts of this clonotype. CDR3 amino acids: CASSPRLAPYYGYTF. DNA of the CDR3: TGTGCCAGCAGTCCGCGACTGGCCCCCTACTATGGCTACACCTTC. This chain links TRBV12-3 or TRBV12-4 with TRBJ1-2; D call uncertain. The V and J ends lost 5 bases and 3 bases respectively, with 16 bases between them. The CDR3 has 15 residues.

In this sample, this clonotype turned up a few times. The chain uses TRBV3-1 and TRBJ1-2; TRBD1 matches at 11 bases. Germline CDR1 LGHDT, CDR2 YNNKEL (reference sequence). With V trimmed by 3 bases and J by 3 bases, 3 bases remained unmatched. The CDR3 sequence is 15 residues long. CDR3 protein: CASSQPGQGDYGYTF. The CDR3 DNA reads TGTGCCAGCAGCCAGCCGGGACAGGGGGACTATGGCTACACCTTC.

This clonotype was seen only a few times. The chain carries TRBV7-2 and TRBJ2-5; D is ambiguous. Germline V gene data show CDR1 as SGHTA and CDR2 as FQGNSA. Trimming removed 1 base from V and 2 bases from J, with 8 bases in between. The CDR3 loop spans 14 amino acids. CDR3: CASSLVWRQETQYF. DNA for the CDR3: TGTGCCAGCAGCTTAGTTTGGCGTCAAGAGACCCAGTACTTC.

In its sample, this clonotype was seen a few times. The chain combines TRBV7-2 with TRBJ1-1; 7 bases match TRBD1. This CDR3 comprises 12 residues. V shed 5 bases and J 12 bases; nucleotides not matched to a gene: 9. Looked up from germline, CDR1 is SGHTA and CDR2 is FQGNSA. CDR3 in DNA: TGTGCCAGCAGCATGGGACAGTTTATCCCTTTCTTT. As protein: CASSMGQFIPFF.

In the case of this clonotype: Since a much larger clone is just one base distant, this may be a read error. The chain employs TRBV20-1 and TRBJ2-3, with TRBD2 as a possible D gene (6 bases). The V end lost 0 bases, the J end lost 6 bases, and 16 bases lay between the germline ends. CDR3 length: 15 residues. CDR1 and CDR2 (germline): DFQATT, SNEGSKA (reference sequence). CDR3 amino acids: CSARDQGGVVDTQYF. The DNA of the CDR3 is TGCAGTGCTAGAGATCAAGGAGGGGTGGTGGATACGCAGTATTTT.

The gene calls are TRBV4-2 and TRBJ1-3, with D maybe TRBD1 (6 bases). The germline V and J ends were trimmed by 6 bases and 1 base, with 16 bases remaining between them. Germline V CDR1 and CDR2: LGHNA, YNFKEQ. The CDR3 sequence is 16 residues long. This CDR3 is CASRPGGQGSGNTIYF. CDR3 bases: TGTGCCAGCAGACCCGGCGGTCAGGGGTCTGGAAACACCATATATTTT.

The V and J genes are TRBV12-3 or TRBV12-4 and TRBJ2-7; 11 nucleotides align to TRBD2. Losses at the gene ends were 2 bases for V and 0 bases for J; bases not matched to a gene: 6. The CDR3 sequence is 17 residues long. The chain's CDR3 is CASSLTSGGLSSYEQYF. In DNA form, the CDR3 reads TGTGCCAGCAGTTTAACTAGCGGGGGATTGAGCTCCTACGAGCAGTACTTC.

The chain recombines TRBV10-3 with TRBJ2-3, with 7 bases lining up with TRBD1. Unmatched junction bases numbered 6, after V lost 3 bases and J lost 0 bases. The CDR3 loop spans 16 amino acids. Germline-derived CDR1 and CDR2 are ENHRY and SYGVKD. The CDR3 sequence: CAISERGGGSTDTQYF. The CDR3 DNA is TGTGCCATCAGTGAAAGAGGGGGCGGGAGCACAGATACGCAGTATTTT.

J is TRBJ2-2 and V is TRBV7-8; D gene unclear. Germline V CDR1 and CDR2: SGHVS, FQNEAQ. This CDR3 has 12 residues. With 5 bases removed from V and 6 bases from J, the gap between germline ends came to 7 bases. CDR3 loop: CASSPWSGELFF. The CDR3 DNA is TGTGCCAGCAGCCCATGGTCCGGGGAGCTGTTTTTT. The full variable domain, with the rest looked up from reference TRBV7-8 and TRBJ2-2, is GAGVSQSPRYKVAKRGQDVALRCDPISGHVSLFWYQQALGQGPEFLTYFQNEAQLDKSGLPSDRFFAERPEGSVSTLKIQRTQQEDSAVYLCASSPWSGELFFGEGSRLTVL.

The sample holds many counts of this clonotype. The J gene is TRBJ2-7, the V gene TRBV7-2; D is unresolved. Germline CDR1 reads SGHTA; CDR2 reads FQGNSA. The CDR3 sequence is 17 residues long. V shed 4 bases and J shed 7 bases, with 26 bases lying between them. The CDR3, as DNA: TGTGCCAGCAGCTCGCAAACGACCGTAATGGGTTCATCAGAGCAGTACTTC. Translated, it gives CASSSQTTVMGSSEQYF.

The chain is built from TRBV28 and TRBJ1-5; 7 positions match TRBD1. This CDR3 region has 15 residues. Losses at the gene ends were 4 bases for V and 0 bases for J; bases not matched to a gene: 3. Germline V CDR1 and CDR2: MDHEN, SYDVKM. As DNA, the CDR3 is TGTGCCAGCAGTTCGGACAGGATTAGCAATCAGCCCCAGCATTTT. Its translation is CASSSDRISNQPQHF.

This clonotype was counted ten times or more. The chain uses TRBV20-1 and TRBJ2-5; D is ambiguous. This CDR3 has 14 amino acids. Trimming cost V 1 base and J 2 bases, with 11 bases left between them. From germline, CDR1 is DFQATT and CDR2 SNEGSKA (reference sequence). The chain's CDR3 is CSARGGQSQETQYF. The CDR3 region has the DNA TGCAGTGCTAGAGGGGGTCAGTCTCAAGAGACCCAGTACTTC.

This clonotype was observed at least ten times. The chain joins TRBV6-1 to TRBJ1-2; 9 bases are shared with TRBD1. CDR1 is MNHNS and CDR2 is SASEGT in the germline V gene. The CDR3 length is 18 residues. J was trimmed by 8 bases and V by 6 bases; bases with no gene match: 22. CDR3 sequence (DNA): TGTGCCAGCAGCTCCCGGCCGGGACAGGGCCCGCTATCCGTGGGCTACACCTTC. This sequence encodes CASSSRPGQGPLSVGYTF.

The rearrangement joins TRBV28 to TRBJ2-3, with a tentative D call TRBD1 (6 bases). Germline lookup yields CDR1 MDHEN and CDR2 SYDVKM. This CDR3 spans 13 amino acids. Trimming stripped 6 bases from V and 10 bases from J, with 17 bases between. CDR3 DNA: TGTGCCAGCAGCCCAACGGACAGCCGCCCGCAGTATTTT. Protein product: CASSPTDSRPQYF.

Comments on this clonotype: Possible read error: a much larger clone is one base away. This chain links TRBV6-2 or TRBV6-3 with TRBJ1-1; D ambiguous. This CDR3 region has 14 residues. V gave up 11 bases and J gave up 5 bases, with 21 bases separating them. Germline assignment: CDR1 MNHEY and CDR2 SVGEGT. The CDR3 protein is CAGIPAGKTTEAFF. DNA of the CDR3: TGTGCCGGCATCCCGGCGGGGAAGACGACTGAAGCTTTCTTT.

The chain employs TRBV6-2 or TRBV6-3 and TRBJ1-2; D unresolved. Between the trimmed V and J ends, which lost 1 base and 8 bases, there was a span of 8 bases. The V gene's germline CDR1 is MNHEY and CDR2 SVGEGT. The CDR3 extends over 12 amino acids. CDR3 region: CASSYLRRGYTF. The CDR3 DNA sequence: TGTGCCAGCAGTTACTTGAGAAGAGGCTACACCTTC.

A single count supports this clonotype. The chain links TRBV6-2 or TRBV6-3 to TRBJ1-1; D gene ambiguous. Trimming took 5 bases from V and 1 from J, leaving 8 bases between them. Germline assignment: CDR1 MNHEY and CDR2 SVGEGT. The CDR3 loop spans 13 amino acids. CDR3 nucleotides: TGTGCCAGCAGTAGCAGAGAGAACACTGAAGCTTTCTTT. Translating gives CASSSRENTEAFF.

CDR3 DNA: TGCAGTGCTAGATTTAGGGTTGGCTACACCTTC. Its translation: CSARFRVGYTF. The rearrangement uses TRBV20-1 and TRBJ1-2; D is unresolved. The CDR3 is 11 amino acids. The germline V gene encodes CDR1 DFQATT and CDR2 SNEGSKA (reference sequence). The V end lost 2 bases, the J end lost 7 bases, and 8 bases lay between the germline ends.

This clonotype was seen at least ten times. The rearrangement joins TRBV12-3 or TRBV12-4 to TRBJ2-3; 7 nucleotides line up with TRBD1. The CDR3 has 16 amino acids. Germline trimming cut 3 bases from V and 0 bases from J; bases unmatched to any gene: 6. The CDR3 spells CASSFFGQVSTDTQYF. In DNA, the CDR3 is TGTGCCAGCAGTTTTTTCGGACAGGTCAGCACAGATACGCAGTATTTT.

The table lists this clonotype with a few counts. As DNA, the CDR3 is TGTGCCAGCAGCGTGCCAGGCTACGAGCAGTACTTC. It is translated as CASSVPGYEQYF. The chain combines TRBV7-2 with TRBJ2-7; D remains unclear. Trimming left V 5 bases short and J 3 bases short, with 8 bases between. The CDR3 loop spans 12 amino acids. Germline values: CDR1 SGHTA, CDR2 FQGNSA.

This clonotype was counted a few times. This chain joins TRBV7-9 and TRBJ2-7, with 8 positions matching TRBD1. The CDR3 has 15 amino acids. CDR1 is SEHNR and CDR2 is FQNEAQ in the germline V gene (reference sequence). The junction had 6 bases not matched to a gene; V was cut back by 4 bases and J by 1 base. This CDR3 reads CASSSEDRASYEQYF. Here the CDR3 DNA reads TGTGCCAGCAGCTCAGAGGACAGGGCTTCCTACGAGCAGTACTTC.